This TCR beta chain was retrieved from a study of T-cell memory formation after mild COVID-19. Findings and limits, study-wide: A second wave expanding day 15 to 37 was CD4+-biased; contracting clones were balanced.

This clonotype was recorded a few times. Its specificity is unknown. Constant-segment-primed 5'RACE gave TCR alpha and TCR beta cDNA libraries with sample barcodes and UMIs. TCRdb passed the 5' RACE reads through MiXCR, listing each CDR3 protein once. The sample yields a few hundred thousand distinct CDR3 sequences, under 8.5% seen once. Deletions cut 3 bases from V and 0 bases from J, with 7 bases between. This CDR3 contains 14 residues. Germline lookup yields CDR1 SGDLS and CDR2 YYNGEE. Sequenced: PBMCs or a T cell subset sorted from them (not recorded which). V and J are TRBV9 and TRBJ1-5; D is possibly TRBD1 (5 bases). This TCR came from a man aged 18 to 29 who had mild COVID-19 (a few samples of this study predate the infection). Cell type and time point are not known. The CDR3 here is CASSETVSNQPQHF. Here the CDR3 DNA reads TGTGCCAGCAGCGAGACAGTTAGCAATCAGCCCCAGCATTTT. The full variable domain, rest sourced from reference TRBV9 and TRBJ1-5, is DSGVTQTPKHLITATGQRVTLRCSPRSGDLSVYWYQQSLDQGLQFLIQYYNGEERAKGNILERFSAQQFPDLHSELNLSSLELGDSALYFCASSETVSNQPQHFGDGTRLSIL.